The clone carrying this T cell receptor beta chain was picked up many times. Its antigen is currently unknown. Thyroid ultrasound and orbital computed tomography, with clinical symptoms and serum thyroxine and TRAb, informed diagnoses. Germline values: CDR1 MDHEN, CDR2 SYDVKM. The CDR3 length is 15 residues. V lost 6 bases to trimming and J lost 3 bases, with 17 bases between them. The data were taken from a study of T cells in Graves' hyperthyroidism and ophthalmopathy. TCR beta CDR3 sequences were amplified from RNA transcripts. Carried out on the TCR CDR3, a first-round RT-PCR used the HTBI primer set. TCRdb independently ran MiXCR on the multiplex PCR reads; one entry per CDR3 protein. The sample lists about 250,000 distinct CDR3 sequences; about 24% were seen once. Study results and caveats: Clonotypes that were expanded in thyroid above 0.001 mostly appeared in blood too. Stable hyperthyroidism was told apart from ophthalmopathy by a model built on 13 V-J features. Ophthalmopathy was identified by the model a median about six months ahead of onset.

This sequence was found in a woman aged 40 to 50 with Graves' ophthalmopathy. J is TRBJ1-2 and V is TRBV28; no clear D gene. The sequenced sample consisted of blood. CDR3 DNA sequence: TGTGCCAGCAGGTCACTAGGGAGTCGGGACTATGGCTACACCTTC. Protein: CASRSLGSRDYGYTF.